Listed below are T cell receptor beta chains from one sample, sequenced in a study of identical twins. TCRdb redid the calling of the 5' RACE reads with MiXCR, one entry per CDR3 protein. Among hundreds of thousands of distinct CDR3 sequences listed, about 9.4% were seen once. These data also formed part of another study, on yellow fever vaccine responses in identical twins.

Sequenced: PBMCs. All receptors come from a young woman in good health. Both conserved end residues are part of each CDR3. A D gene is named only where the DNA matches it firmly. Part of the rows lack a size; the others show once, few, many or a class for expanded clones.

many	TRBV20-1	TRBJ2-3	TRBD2	CSARPPGGIRDTQYF	TGCAGTGCTAGACCCCCGGGGGGGATAAGAGATACGCAGTATTTT
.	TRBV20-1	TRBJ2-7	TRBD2	CSARTSGSVDEQYF	TGCAGTGCTCGTACTAGCGGGAGTGTGGACGAGCAGTACTTC
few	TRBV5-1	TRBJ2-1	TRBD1	CASSPQPGGAYNEQFF	TGCGCCAGCAGCCCTCAACCAGGGGGCGCGTACAATGAGCAGTTCTTC
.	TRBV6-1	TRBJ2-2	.	CASSERGGRTGELFF	TGTGCCAGCAGTGAACGGGGCGGACGCACCGGGGAGCTGTTTTTT
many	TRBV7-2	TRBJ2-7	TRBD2	CASSFYSGYEQYF	TGTGCCAGCAGTTTTTATAGCGGGTATGAGCAGTACTTC
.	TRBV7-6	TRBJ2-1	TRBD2	CASSSRAGTSGRSSYNEQFF	TGTGCCAGCAGCTCTAGAGCAGGGACTAGCGGGAGGAGCTCCTACAATGAGCAGTTCTTC
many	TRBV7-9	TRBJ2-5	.	CASSLPSQETQYF	TGTGCCAGCAGCTTACCTAGCCAGGAGACCCAGTACTTC
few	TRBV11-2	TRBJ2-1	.	CASSLDFGKFGPYNEQFF	TGTGCCAGCAGCTTAGATTTCGGAAAGTTCGGGCCCTACAATGAGCAGTTCTTC
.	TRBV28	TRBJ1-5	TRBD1	CASSPRTGAGNQPQHF	TGTGCCAGCAGTCCCCGGACAGGTGCAGGCAATCAGCCCCAGCATTTT
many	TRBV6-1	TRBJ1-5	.	CASRGHGWDQPQHF	TGTGCCAGCAGGGGACACGGCTGGGATCAGCCCCAGCATTTT
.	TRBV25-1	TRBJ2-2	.	CASSEESGELFF	TGTGCCAGCAGTGAAGAGTCCGGGGAGCTGTTTTTT
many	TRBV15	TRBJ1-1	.	CATSRDVGAQTEAFF	TGTGCCACCAGCAGAGATGTCGGGGCGCAGACTGAAGCTTTCTTT
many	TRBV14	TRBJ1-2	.	CASSPSGRYGYTF	TGTGCCAGCAGCCCGTCAGGGAGGTATGGCTACACCTTC